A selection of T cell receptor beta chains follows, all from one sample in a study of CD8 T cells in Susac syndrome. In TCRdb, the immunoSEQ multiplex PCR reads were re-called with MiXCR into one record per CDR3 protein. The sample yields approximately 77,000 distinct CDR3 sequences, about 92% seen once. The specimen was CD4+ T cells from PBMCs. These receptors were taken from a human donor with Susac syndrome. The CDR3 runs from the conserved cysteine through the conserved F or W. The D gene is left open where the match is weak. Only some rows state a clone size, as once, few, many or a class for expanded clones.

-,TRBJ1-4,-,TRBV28,CASSFWDISSATNEKLFF,TGTGCCAGCAGTTTTTGGGACATCTCGTCCGCAACTAATGAAAAACTGTTTTTT
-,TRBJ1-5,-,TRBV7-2,CASSLVWGTNQPQHF,TGTGCCAGCAGCTTAGTCTGGGGGACCAATCAGCCCCAGCATTTT
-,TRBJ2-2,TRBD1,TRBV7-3,CASRWDRDTGELFF,TGTGCCAGCCGATGGGACAGAGACACCGGGGAGCTGTTTTTT
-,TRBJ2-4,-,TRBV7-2,CASSLLGGAKNIQYF,TGTGCCAGCAGCTTGCTAGGGGGAGCCAAAAACATTCAGTACTTC
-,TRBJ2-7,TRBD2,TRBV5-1,CASSLGPTGTGGRGYEQYF,TGCGCCAGCAGCTTGGGGCCGACTGGGACCGGCGGGAGAGGCTACGAGCAGTACTTC
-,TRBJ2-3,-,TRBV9,CASSVVGETDTQYF,TGTGCCAGCAGCGTAGTGGGGGAGACAGATACGCAGTATTTT
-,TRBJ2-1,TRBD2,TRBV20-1,CSAREALTSGANEQFF,TGCAGTGCTAGAGAGGCCCTGACTAGCGGGGCAAATGAGCAGTTCTTC
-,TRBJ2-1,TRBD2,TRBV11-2,CASSLLIAGRSYNEQFF,TGTGCCAGCAGCTTATTAATAGCGGGCCGCTCCTACAATGAGCAGTTCTTC
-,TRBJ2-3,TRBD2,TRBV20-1,CSASPYGRLAGRTDTQYF,TGCAGTGCTAGTCCATACGGCCGACTAGCGGGAAGGACAGATACGCAGTATTTT
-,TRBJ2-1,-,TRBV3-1,CASSQGAMVYNEQFF,TGTGCCAGCAGCCAAGGAGCGATGGTCTACAATGAGCAGTTCTTC
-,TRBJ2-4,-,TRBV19,CASSPSLFPVYF,TGTGCCAGTAGTCCTAGCCTGTTCCCGGTTTACTTC
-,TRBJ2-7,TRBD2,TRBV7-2,CASSTDGRSYEQYF,TGTGCCAGCAGCACGGACGGGAGGTCCTACGAGCAGTACTTC
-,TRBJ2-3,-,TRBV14,CASSQAIRQVWSPDTQYF,TGTGCCAGCAGCCAAGCCATAAGGCAGGTTTGGAGCCCAGATACGCAGTATTTT
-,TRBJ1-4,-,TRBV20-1,CSAQRATNEKLFF,TGCAGTGCTCAGAGAGCAACTAATGAAAAACTGTTTTTT
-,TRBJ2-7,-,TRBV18,CASSLDRVSDEQYF,TGTGCCAGCTCCCTTGACCGGGTGTCAGACGAGCAGTACTTC
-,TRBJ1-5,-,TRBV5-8,CASSLFNQPQHF,TGTGCCAGCAGCCTTTTTAATCAGCCCCAGCATTTT
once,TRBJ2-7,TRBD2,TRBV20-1,CSARDRTSGDHSYEQYF,TGCAGTGCTAGAGATAGGACTAGCGGGGACCACTCCTACGAGCAGTACTTC
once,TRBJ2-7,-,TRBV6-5,CASSYSTGHRGYEQYF,TGTGCCAGCAGTTACTCGACTGGGCATCGCGGCTACGAGCAGTACTTC
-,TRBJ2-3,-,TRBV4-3,CASSQEWGTDTQYF,TGCGCCAGCAGCCAAGAATGGGGTACAGATACGCAGTATTTT
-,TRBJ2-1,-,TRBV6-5,CASSYSRIGGGAYNEQFF,TGTGCCAGCAGTTACTCGAGGATTGGTGGAGGCGCTTACAATGAGCAGTTCTTC
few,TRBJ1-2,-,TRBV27,CASTAGGGASGYTF,TGTGCCAGCACCGCGGGTGGGGGGGCGTCTGGCTACACCTTC
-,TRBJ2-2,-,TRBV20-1,CSARGTNTGELFF,TGCAGTGCTAGAGGGACGAACACCGGGGAGCTGTTTTTT
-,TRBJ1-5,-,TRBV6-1,CASSWDGDQPQHF,TGTGCCAGCAGTTGGGACGGGGATCAGCCCCAGCATTTT
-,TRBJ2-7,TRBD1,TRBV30,CAWGQGAYEQYF,TGTGCCTGGGGACAGGGGGCTTACGAGCAGTACTTC
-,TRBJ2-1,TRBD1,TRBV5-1,CASSLAGTVSYNEQFF,TGCGCCAGCAGCTTGGCCGGGACAGTCTCCTACAATGAGCAGTTCTTC
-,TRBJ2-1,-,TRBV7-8,CASSLLVTQLEQFF,TGTGCCAGCAGCTTACTGGTCACCCAGCTTGAGCAGTTCTTC
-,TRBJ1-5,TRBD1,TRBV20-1,CSARGSTGGGNQPQHF,TGCAGTGCTAGAGGCTCGACAGGGGGAGGCAATCAGCCCCAGCATTTT
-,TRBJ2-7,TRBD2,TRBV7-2,CASRPLLGGAYEQYF,TGTGCCAGCAGGCCTCTATTGGGGGGGGCCTACGAGCAGTACTTC
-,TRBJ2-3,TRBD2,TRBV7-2,CASSSAGTSGSTQYF,TGTGCCAGCAGCAGCGCCGGGACTAGCGGGAGTACGCAGTATTTT
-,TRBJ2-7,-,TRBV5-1,CASSVGSTPPYEQYF,TGCGCCAGCAGCGTGGGGTCTACACCACCCTACGAGCAGTACTTC
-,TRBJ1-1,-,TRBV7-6,CASSPTVKNTEAFF,TGTGCCAGCAGCCCGACAGTTAAGAACACTGAAGCTTTCTTT
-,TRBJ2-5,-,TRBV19,CASGRWETQYF,TGTGCCAGCGGGCGGTGGGAGACCCAGTACTTC
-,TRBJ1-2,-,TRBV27,CASSFEPANYGYTF,TGTGCCAGCAGTTTCGAGCCAGCTAACTATGGCTACACCTTC
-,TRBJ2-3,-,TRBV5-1,CASSALFSTDTQYF,TGCGCCAGCAGTGCCCTATTTAGCACAGATACGCAGTATTTT
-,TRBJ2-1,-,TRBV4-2,CASSQDIGQMQFF,TGTGCCAGCAGCCAAGATATAGGACAGATGCAGTTCTTC
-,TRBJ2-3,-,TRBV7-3,CASSLAPGNTDTQYF,TGTGCCAGCAGTTTAGCCCCAGGGAACACAGATACGCAGTATTTT
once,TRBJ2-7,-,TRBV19,CASSLRTALTSYEQYF,TGTGCCAGTAGTCTTCGGACAGCGTTAACGTCCTACGAGCAGTACTTC
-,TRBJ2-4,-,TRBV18,CASSPGGQRENIQYF,TGTGCCAGCTCACCTGGGGGTCAAAGGGAAAACATTCAGTACTTC
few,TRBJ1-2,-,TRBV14,CASSQDYRAYGYTF,TGTGCCAGCAGCCAAGATTACCGTGCCTATGGCTACACCTTC
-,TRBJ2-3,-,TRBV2,CASRWGAVTDTQYF,TGTGCCAGCAGGTGGGGGGCTGTCACAGATACGCAGTATTTT
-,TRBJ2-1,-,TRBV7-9,CASSLVAETAQFF,TGTGCCAGCAGCTTAGTCGCCGAAACAGCCCAGTTCTTC
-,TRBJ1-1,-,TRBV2,CASSDRDSNTEAFF,TGTGCCAGCAGTGACCGGGACTCGAACACTGAAGCTTTCTTT
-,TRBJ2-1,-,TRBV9,CASSVGNLEGNEQFF,TGTGCCAGCAGCGTAGGAAATCTAGAGGGGAATGAGCAGTTCTTC
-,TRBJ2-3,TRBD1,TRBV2,CASSRDRGAGGTDTQYF,TGTGCCAGCAGCAGGGACAGGGGGGCCGGCGGCACAGATACGCAGTATTTT
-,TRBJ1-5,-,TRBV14,CASSQFQSQPQHF,TGTGCCAGCAGCCAATTCCAATCACAGCCCCAGCATTTT
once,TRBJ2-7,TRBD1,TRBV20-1,CSANSGQGYEQYF,TGCAGTGCTAATTCGGGACAGGGCTACGAGCAGTACTTC
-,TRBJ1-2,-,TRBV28,CASSQIIYGYTF,TGTGCCAGCAGCCAAATCATCTATGGCTACACCTTC
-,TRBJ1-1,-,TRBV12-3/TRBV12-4,CASNPQGVYGEAFF,TGTGCCAGCAATCCTCAGGGAGTGTACGGCGAAGCTTTCTTT
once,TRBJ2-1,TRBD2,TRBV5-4,CASSFRTSGRNEQFF,TGTGCCAGCAGCTTCAGGACTAGCGGGAGGAATGAGCAGTTCTTC
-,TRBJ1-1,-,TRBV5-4,CASSPSLEGEAFF,TGTGCCAGCAGCCCTTCCCTCGAGGGTGAAGCTTTCTTT
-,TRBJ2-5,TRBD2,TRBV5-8,CASSLWVAGGHKTQYF,TGTGCCAGCAGCTTGTGGGTAGCGGGAGGGCACAAGACCCAGTACTTC
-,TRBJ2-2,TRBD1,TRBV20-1,CSARPPGQGFGGELFF,TGCAGTGCTAGGCCACCGGGACAGGGGTTCGGCGGGGAGCTGTTTTTT
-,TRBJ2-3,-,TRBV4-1,CASSQPRDTQYF,TGCGCCAGCAGCCAACCCCGGGATACGCAGTATTTT
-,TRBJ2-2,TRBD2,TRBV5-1,CASSPGVAGASGELFF,TGCGCCAGCAGCCCCGGGGTAGCGGGAGCGTCGGGGGAGCTGTTTTTT
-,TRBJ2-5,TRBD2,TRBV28,CASGTSLQETQYF,TGTGCCAGCGGGACTAGCCTCCAAGAGACCCAGTACTTC
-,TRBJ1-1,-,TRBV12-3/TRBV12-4,CASRLTVNTEAFF,TGTGCCAGCAGGTTAACAGTGAACACTGAAGCTTTCTTT
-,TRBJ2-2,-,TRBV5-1,CASSLAQGSNTGELFF,TGCGCCAGCAGCTTGGCTCAGGGATCGAACACCGGGGAGCTGTTTTTT
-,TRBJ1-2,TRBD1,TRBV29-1,CSVADRGLYGYTF,TGCAGCGTGGCAGACAGGGGGCTTTATGGCTACACCTTC
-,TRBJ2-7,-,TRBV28,CASNELRGYEQYF,TGTGCCAGCAACGAACTACGGGGGTACGAGCAGTACTTC